This record looks at one T cell receptor beta chain sequence and its context. Its specificity is unknown. TCRdb keeps only in-frame clones here, not all; method: immunoSEQ multiplex PCR. The sample yields roughly 700,000 clones, 90% seen once. This entry belongs to a study of shared clonotypes between healthy human individuals. Study-wide findings and caveats: Naive subsets usually exceeded memory subsets in estimated richness.

Germline loops: CDR1 SEHNR, CDR2 FQNEAQ (reference sequence). This CDR3 is 15 amino acids long. Trimming removed 2 bases at V and 7 bases at J, with 18 bases between. This receptor was identified in a young man in good health. Some clones in this sample may be carry-over from other donors' samples. The J gene is TRBJ2-7, the V gene TRBV7-9; D assignment may be TRBD1 or TRBD2 (5 bases each). The sample taken for sequencing was memory CD8+ T cells from PBMCs. Regarding subset: CD45RO+ cells pooled with CCR7-negative TemRA cells. CDR3 sequence: CASSLRGVYVEEQYF. DNA for the CDR3: TGTGCCAGCAGCTTAAGAGGGGTGTACGTAGAGGAGCAGTACTTC.